Each of the 31 T cell receptor beta chains below was sequenced from the same sample in a study of tissue T cells after allogeneic stem cell transplantation. Using immunoSEQ multiplex PCR, the repertoire was profiled, and TCRdb retains in-frame clones only, with some absent. The sample carries more than 20,000 clones, roughly nine tenths recorded once. Sequences were derived from blood, sampled before transplantation. The source of these receptors is a male donor older than 55 who later had graft-versus-host disease after an allogeneic stem cell transplant.

V usage is TRBV5-1 and J usage is TRBJ1-2; TRBD1 matches 10 bases. Per the germline V gene, CDR1 is SGHRS and CDR2 is YFSETQ. The CDR3 runs to 14 residues. V shed 0 bases and J 6 bases; nucleotides not matched to a gene: 2. DNA for the CDR3: TGCGCCAGCAGCTTGGGGGGACAGGGGAATGGCTACACCTTC. It codes for CASSLGGQGNGYTF.

The chain links TRBV12-5 to TRBJ2-5; weak D call: TRBD1 (5 bases). The germline V gene has CDR1 LGHNT and CDR2 FRNRAP. The CDR3 totals 13 residues. Deletions cut 6 bases from V and 2 bases from J, with 10 bases between. The CDR3 is CASGNSGQETQYF. As DNA, the CDR3 is TGTGCTAGTGGAAATTCAGGGCAAGAGACCCAGTACTTC.

The chain links TRBV21-1 to TRBJ1-2; the D segment call TRBD1 is taken from the table without a DNA check. TRBV21-1 is a pseudogene segment. This CDR3 spans 12 amino acids. This chain's CDR3 is CASKGQLYGYTF. CDR3 coding DNA: TGTGCCAGCAAGGGACAGCTCTATGGCTACACCTTC.

The J gene is TRBJ2-7, the V gene TRBV5-1; D uncertain. Germline loops: CDR1 SGHRS, CDR2 YFSETQ. The CDR3 loop spans 17 amino acids. V lost 0 bases to trimming and J lost 2 bases, with 18 bases between them. For the CDR3, the DNA is TGCGCCAGCAGCTTGGATGTGACAAGTTATGGGGCCTACGAGCAGTACTTC. The encoded protein is CASSLDVTSYGAYEQYF.

The rearrangement joins TRBV4-3 to TRBJ1-2; no clear D. V lost 1 base and J 2 bases, leaving 11 bases between the germline ends. Germline-derived CDR1 and CDR2 are LGHNA and YSLEER. This CDR3 has 15 amino acids. The CDR3 DNA reads as TGCGCCAGCAGCCAAGGGAGGGTCACCAACTATGGCTACACCTTC. Its translation: CASSQGRVTNYGYTF.

The V gene is TRBV5-1, the J gene TRBJ1-1; TRBD1 matches 11 bases. Germline V gives CDR1 SGHRS, CDR2 YFSETQ. The CDR3 sequence is 15 residues long. V shed 2 bases and J 4 bases; nucleotides not matched to a gene: 4. The CDR3 loop is CASSLQDRGLTEAFF. The CDR3 coding sequence is TGCGCCAGCAGCTTACAGGACAGGGGGCTCACTGAAGCTTTCTTT.

The chain is built from TRBV28 and TRBJ2-5, with no clear D. This CDR3 region has 12 residues. Trimming cost V 3 bases and J 2 bases, with 4 bases left between them. The V gene's germline CDR1 is MDHEN and CDR2 SYDVKM. This chain's CDR3 is CASSFQQETQYF. For the CDR3, the DNA is TGTGCCAGCAGTTTCCAGCAAGAGACCCAGTACTTC.

The chain is built from TRBV7-9 and TRBJ1-2; D call uncertain. The germline V gene encodes CDR1 SEHNR and CDR2 FQNEAQ (reference sequence). The V gene lost 4 bases and the J gene lost 1 base, with 25 bases spanning the gap. This CDR3 is 19 amino acids long. In DNA form, the CDR3 reads TGTGCCAGCAGCTCGCTGGGGTTAGCCAAAAGTCGGCTTAACTATGGCTACACCTTC. Translating gives CASSSLGLAKSRLNYGYTF.

V and J are TRBV6-6 and TRBJ2-7, with TRBD1 as a possible D gene (6 bases). Per the germline V gene, CDR1 is MNHNY and CDR2 is SVGAGI (reference sequence). V was clipped by 7 bases and J by 5 bases, with 18 bases between them. The CDR3 runs to 14 residues. DNA of the CDR3: TGTGCCAGCACCCGACAGGCTATAACGAACGAGCAGTACTTC. Amino acids: CASTRQAITNEQYF.

V is TRBV29-1 and J is TRBJ2-7, with TRBD1 matching 8 bases. The CDR3 consists of 12 residues. J lost 5 bases, V lost 4 bases, and 4 bases had no gene match. CDR1 SQVTM and CDR2 ANQGSEA come from the germline V gene. CDR3 bases: TGCAGCGTTGGGACAGGGACCCACGAGCAGTACTTC. This translates into CSVGTGTHEQYF.

The chain employs TRBV5-6 and TRBJ2-7; D possibly matches TRBD1 or TRBD2 (5 bases each). The V gene lost 4 bases and the J gene lost 6 bases, with 14 bases spanning the gap. The V gene's germline CDR1 is SGHDT and CDR2 YYEEEE. The CDR3 contains 13 residues. CDR3: CASSRPGRSEQYF. In nucleotides, the CDR3 is TGTGCCAGCAGCCGCCCGGGGCGAAGCGAGCAGTACTTC.

The J gene is TRBJ2-5, the V gene TRBV27; no clear D. Germline CDR1 is MNHEY and CDR2 is SMNVEV (reference sequence). The CDR3 is 14 residues long. The ends were cut back, 6 bases at V and 5 bases at J, with 16 bases in the middle. The CDR3 spells CASRESLPGETQYF. CDR3 DNA: TGTGCCAGCAGGGAGTCCCTCCCCGGGGAGACCCAGTACTTC.

This clone was detected once. This chain links TRBV5-6 with TRBJ2-5, with 8 bases aligning to TRBD1. This CDR3 region has 15 residues. Germline CDR1 and CDR2: SGHDT and YYEEEE. Unmatched junction bases numbered 7, after V lost 5 bases and J lost 1 base. CDR3 loop: CASSYKTGAQETQYF. The CDR3 coding sequence is TGTGCCAGCAGTTACAAGACAGGGGCCCAAGAGACCCAGTACTTC.

The chain couples TRBV6-1 to TRBJ1-2, with TRBD1 matching 7 bases. J lost 7 bases, V lost 2 bases, and 10 bases had no gene match. CDR1 and CDR2 (germline): MNHNS, SASEGT. The length of the CDR3 is 15 residues. The CDR3 nucleotides read TGTGCCAGCAGTGAAAGGGACAGCCTTTCTTCTGGCTACACCTTC. The encoded protein is CASSERDSLSSGYTF.

The V gene is TRBV20-1, the J gene TRBJ2-3, with TRBD1 as a possible D gene (5 bases). The germline V gene encodes CDR1 DFQATT and CDR2 SNEGSKA (reference sequence). The V end lost 5 bases, the J end lost 9 bases, and 12 bases lay between the germline ends. The CDR3 is made up of 11 amino acids. CDR3: CSAAPGITQYF. Here the CDR3 DNA reads TGCAGTGCTGCTCCAGGGATCACGCAGTATTTT.

V and J are TRBV3-1 (or the pseudogene TRBV3-2) and TRBJ1-2; maybe TRBD1 (6 bases). Germline assignment: CDR1 LGHDT and CDR2 YNNKEL (reference sequence). V dropped 2 bases and J dropped 7 bases, with 17 bases sitting between them. The CDR3 is 15 residues long. CDR3 DNA: TGTGCCAGCAGCCAAACTTTGGGGGCGTCATCTGGCTACACCTTC. Its translation: CASSQTLGASSGYTF.

Here the CDR3 reads CASSLTPRGVHEQFF. CDR3 coding DNA: TGTGCCAGCAGCTTAACCCCCCGTGGGGTACATGAGCAGTTCTTC. The V gene is TRBV7-3, the J gene TRBJ2-1; D ambiguous. Per the germline V gene, CDR1 is SGHTA and CDR2 is FQGTGA. Trimming took 0 bases from V and 8 from J, leaving 14 bases between them. The length of the CDR3 is 15 residues.

The V gene is TRBV10-3, the J gene TRBJ1-6; D may be TRBD1 (5 bases). CDR1 ENHRY and CDR2 SYGVKD come from the germline V gene. This CDR3 has 13 amino acids. Trimming removed 10 bases from V and 8 bases from J, with 15 bases in between. The CDR3 sequence is CATTGTMDSPLHF. CDR3 nucleotides: TGTGCCACTACCGGGACGATGGATTCACCCCTCCACTTT.

This chain links TRBV27 with TRBJ1-5; 9 nucleotides line up with TRBD1. The CDR3 covers 14 residues. From germline, CDR1 is MNHEY and CDR2 SMNVEV (reference sequence). V lost 6 bases and J lost 6; bases outside the gene matches: 6. CDR3 sequence (DNA): TGTGCCAGCAGGACCGGGACAGGGATTCAGCCCCAGCATTTT. The encoded protein is CASRTGTGIQPQHF.

The chain is built from TRBV7-9 and TRBJ2-7, with TRBD2 matching over 8 bases. Germline lookup yields CDR1 SEHNR and CDR2 FQNEAQ (reference sequence). This CDR3 has 15 amino acids. Losses at the gene ends were 4 bases for V and 1 base for J; bases not matched to a gene: 6. The CDR3 reads CASSSPERGSYEQYF. CDR3 sequence (DNA): TGTGCCAGCAGCTCCCCCGAGCGGGGGTCCTACGAGCAGTACTTC.

This clone was detected once. The chain carries TRBV21-1 and TRBJ2-5; TRBD1, as called in the table, went unchecked against the DNA. TRBV21-1 is termed a pseudogene. This CDR3 comprises 16 residues. The CDR3 DNA sequence: TGTGCCAGCAGCAAAGGTGGGCAGGGGGCCGGTGAGACCCAGTACTTC. Encoded protein: CASSKGGQGAGETQYF.

This chain links TRBV18 with TRBJ2-7, with unresolved D. Trimming stripped 3 bases from V and 4 bases from J, with 16 bases between. Looked up from germline, CDR1 is KGHSH and CDR2 is LQKENI. The CDR3 has 15 amino acids. The chain's CDR3 is CASSPYSGLEYEQYF. In DNA form, the CDR3 reads TGTGCCAGCTCACCCTACTCGGGTTTGGAATACGAGCAGTACTTC.

The rearrangement uses TRBV7-9 and TRBJ1-4; D not certain. Between the trimmed V and J ends, which lost 1 base and 0 bases, there was a span of 9 bases. CDR1 and CDR2 from the germline V gene are SEHNR and FQNEAQ (reference sequence). The CDR3 is 16 residues long. CDR3 region: CASSLGSGPTNEKLFF. The CDR3 DNA is TGTGCCAGCAGCTTAGGGTCCGGTCCAACTAATGAAAAACTGTTTTTT.

This chain connects TRBV6-6 to TRBJ2-7, with D tentatively TRBD2 (5 bases). There are 14 residues in the CDR3. The germline gives CDR1 MNHNY, CDR2 SVGAGI (reference sequence). The V gene lost 0 bases and the J gene lost 3 bases, with 9 bases spanning the gap. CDR3 protein: CASSYSLGVYEQYF. For the CDR3, the DNA is TGTGCCAGCAGTTACTCCTTGGGAGTCTACGAGCAGTACTTC.

This clone occurred a few times. The V gene is TRBV5-4, the J gene TRBJ1-3, with D possibly being TRBD1 (5 bases). In germline, CDR1 is SGHNT, CDR2 YYREEE (reference sequence). The CDR3 is 16 residues long. Trimming took off 4 bases at V and 0 bases at J, with 14 bases between the two ends. The CDR3: CASSHQGWASGNTIYF. In DNA form, the CDR3 reads TGTGCCAGCAGCCATCAGGGCTGGGCCTCTGGAAACACCATATATTTT.

This sequence joins TRBV7-2 and TRBJ1-2; 11 nucleotides align to TRBD1. J lost 8 bases, V lost 5 bases, and 13 bases had no gene match. The CDR3 loop spans 16 amino acids. Per germline, CDR1 SGHTA and CDR2 FQGNSA. This CDR3 is CASSLGQGARAGGYTF. CDR3 coding DNA: TGTGCCAGCAGCCTCGGACAGGGGGCAAGGGCGGGAGGCTACACCTTC.

The rearrangement joins TRBV28 to TRBJ1-2, with D unclear. The CDR3 is 16 amino acids. V shed 5 bases and J shed 8 bases, with 24 bases lying between them. Germline assignment: CDR1 MDHEN and CDR2 SYDVKM. The DNA of the CDR3 is TGTGCCAGCAGTCCGCCTCTAGTTGGCGGCTCTATGGGCTACACCTTC. Translated: CASSPPLVGGSMGYTF.

This chain uses TRBV6-5 with TRBJ2-7; tentative D call: TRBD1 (6 bases). The CDR3 runs to 12 residues. Germline values: CDR1 MNHEY, CDR2 SVGAGI. V lost 8 bases and J lost 3, with 11 bases in between. The CDR3 bases are TGTGCCAGCTCAGAAGGGGGCTACGAGCAGTACTTC. Its protein product is CASSEGGYEQYF.

This clone was detected once. The gene calls are TRBV7-2 and TRBJ2-3; possible D gene TRBD1, 6 bases. This CDR3 contains 16 residues. Per germline, CDR1 SGHTA and CDR2 FQGNSA. Trimming took 3 bases from V and 4 from J, leaving 17 bases between them. In DNA form, the CDR3 reads TGTGCCAGCAGCTTGACCGCAGGGGCGAACGCAGATACGCAGTATTTT. Protein sequence: CASSLTAGANADTQYF.

The chain joins TRBV6-6 to TRBJ1-1, with D possibly TRBD1 on 5 matching bases. The CDR3 runs 14 residues. CDR1 MNHNY and CDR2 SVGAGI come from the germline V gene (reference sequence). The V end was cut by 6 bases, the J end by 1 base, with 12 bases between. CDR3 sequence (DNA): TGTGCCAGCAGCAGCACCGACAGGAACACTGAAGCTTTCTTT. Translation: CASSSTDRNTEAFF.

The V and J genes are TRBV28 and TRBJ1-5, with a weak D call TRBD1 (5 bases). CDR1 is MDHEN, CDR2 SYDVKM, per germline. The CDR3 spans 12 residues. Trimming shortened V by 11 bases and J by 5 bases, and 13 bases separated the two germline ends. The CDR3 sequence is CAGGPSYQPQHF. The CDR3 DNA is TGTGCCGGGGGACCGTCCTATCAGCCCCAGCATTTT.